Below are 24 T cell receptor beta chains sequenced from a single sample in a study of T cells in Graves' hyperthyroidism and ophthalmopathy. RNA transcripts were the template for amplifying TCR beta CDR3 regions. The HTBI primer set served for first-round RT-PCR of the TCR CDR3. TCRdb ran MiXCR on the multiplex PCR reads and lists one entry per CDR3 protein. The repertoire holds roughly 840,000 distinct CDR3 sequences, with more than 30% as singletons. Sequencing input: blood. Every receptor here comes from a man between 18 and 35 years old with Graves' hyperthyroidism.

The chain joins TRBV20-1 to TRBJ2-7, with TRBD1 as a possible D gene (5 bases). Between the trimmed V and J ends, which lost 5 bases and 7 bases, there was a span of 21 bases. The CDR3 is 14 amino acids. Germline V gene data show CDR1 as DFQATT and CDR2 as SNEGSKA (reference sequence). CDR3 residues: CSAPHLDRSREQYF. The CDR3 DNA is TGCAGTGCTCCCCATTTAGACAGAAGTAGGGAGCAGTACTTC.

This clonotype was counted ten times or more. The V gene is TRBV7-2, the J gene TRBJ1-5; D is unresolved. Trimming removed 5 bases from V and 3 bases from J, with 11 bases in between. The CDR3 has 14 residues. Germline V gene data show CDR1 as SGHTA and CDR2 as FQGNSA. CDR3 protein: CASSPHGSNQPQHF. CDR3 coding DNA: TGTGCCAGCAGCCCACACGGTTCCAATCAGCCCCAGCATTTT.

On this clonotype itself: Sequence at one end of the junction differs from germline and may be a read error. This chain links TRBV6-4 with TRBJ2-5, with D perhaps assigned TRBD1 or TRBD2 (5 bases each). The CDR3 length is 15 residues. CDR1 is MRHNA, CDR2 SNTAGT, per germline. DNA of the CDR3: TGTGCCATCAGTGTTGGGCGGACGGGGCAAGACACCCAGTACTTC. Translating gives CAISVGRTGQDTQYF.

The chain links TRBV29-1 to TRBJ1-1; D gene unclear. Germline V gives CDR1 SQVTM, CDR2 ANQGSEA. CDR3 length: 14 amino acids. Trimming pared 2 bases from V and 5 bases from J, leaving 15 bases between. In DNA, the CDR3 is TGCAGCGTTGAACCCCAGACATGGAGGACTGAAGCTTTCTTT. It encodes CSVEPQTWRTEAFF.

The chain uses TRBV3-1 and TRBJ2-2; D is unclear. The CDR3 sequence is 15 residues long. The V gene lost 4 bases and the J gene lost 5 bases, with 14 bases spanning the gap. Per the germline V gene, CDR1 is LGHDT and CDR2 is YNNKEL (reference sequence). CDR3 DNA sequence: TGTGCCAGCAGCCTATTGGCGGTACCTACCGGGGAGCTGTTTTTT. Protein product: CASSLLAVPTGELFF.

The chain has TRBV30 and TRBJ1-6; unclear D gene. Germline CDR1 is GTSNPN and CDR2 is SVGIG (reference sequence). This CDR3 region has 14 residues. V lost 1 base and J 5 bases, leaving 9 bases between the germline ends. The CDR3 DNA reads TGTGCCTGGAGTGCCGTGACGGATAATTCACCCCTCCACTTT. This codes for CAWSAVTDNSPLHF. The whole variable domain, remainder taken from reference TRBV30 and TRBJ1-6, is SQTIHQWPATLVQPVGSPLSLECTVEGTSNPNLYWYRQAAGRGLQLLFYSVGIGQISSEVPQNLSASRPQDRQFILSSKKLLLSDSGFYLCAWSAVTDNSPLHFGNGTRLTVT.

This clonotype was seen at least ten times. This chain uses TRBV2 with TRBJ1-2, with D possibly TRBD1 on 5 matching bases. The germline gives CDR1 SNHLY, CDR2 FYNNEI. There are 13 residues in the CDR3. The germline V and J ends were trimmed by 0 bases and 7 bases, with 9 bases remaining between them. The CDR3 sequence is CASSEAGVGGYTF. In DNA, the CDR3 is TGTGCCAGCAGTGAAGCAGGGGTGGGTGGCTACACCTTC.

The chain employs TRBV7-2 and TRBJ2-5; 9 bases align to TRBD2. Per germline, CDR1 SGHTA and CDR2 FQGNSA. V dropped 2 bases and J dropped 0; count of bases not matched to a gene: 4. The CDR3 sequence is 16 residues long. This CDR3 is CASSLFAGGYQETQYF. CDR3 sequence (DNA): TGTGCCAGCAGCTTATTCGCGGGGGGGTACCAAGAGACCCAGTACTTC.

V and J are TRBV12-3 or TRBV12-4 and TRBJ1-3, with no clear D. This CDR3 has 13 residues. The V gene lost 3 bases and the J gene lost 2 bases, with 5 bases spanning the gap. The CDR3 sequence is CASSFITGNTIYF. CDR3 coding DNA: TGTGCCAGCAGTTTCATCACTGGAAACACCATATATTTT.

A few counts support this clonotype. The chain uses TRBV6-5 and TRBJ2-3; tentative D call: TRBD1 (6 bases). This CDR3 spans 12 amino acids. The V and J ends lost 10 bases and 2 bases respectively, with 10 bases between them. The germline V gene encodes CDR1 MNHEY and CDR2 SVGAGI. The CDR3 coding sequence is TGTGCCATGCGACAGGACACAGATACGCAGTATTTT. Translation gives CAMRQDTDTQYF.

The table lists this clonotype with many counts. For the CDR3, the DNA is TGTGCCAGCAGCTTTACGAGTGCGGGAGAGCAGTACTTC. Its translation: CASSFTSAGEQYF. The V gene is TRBV7-9, the J gene TRBJ2-7; tentative D call: TRBD2 (6 bases). Germline CDR1 SEHNR, CDR2 FQNEAQ (reference sequence). The CDR3 length is 13 residues. Trimming removed 3 bases from V and 7 bases from J, with 13 bases in between.

This clonotype was seen many times. The genes are TRBV20-1 and TRBJ2-7; tentative D call: TRBD2 (5 bases). V lost 0 bases and J 1 base, leaving 13 bases between the germline ends. The CDR3 sequence is 15 residues long. Germline V gene sequence: CDR1 DFQATT, CDR2 SNEGSKA (reference sequence). The CDR3 region is CSARDHGAASYEQYF. The CDR3 coding sequence is TGCAGTGCTAGAGATCATGGAGCGGCATCCTACGAGCAGTACTTC.

This chain joins TRBV4-1 and TRBJ2-5; 9 nucleotides agree with TRBD1. The CDR3 spans 16 residues. Unmatched junction bases numbered 5, after V lost 1 base and J lost 2 bases. Germline V gene data show CDR1 as MGHRA and CDR2 as YSYEKL. CDR3 DNA: TGCGCCAGCAGCCAAGTTGGGACAGGGTATCAAGAGACCCAGTACTTC. It translates to CASSQVGTGYQETQYF.

Concerning this clonotype itself: At one end, the junction sequence differs from germline, possibly due to a read error. This sequence joins TRBV6-2 or TRBV6-3 and TRBJ2-2, with D possibly being TRBD1 or TRBD2 (5 bases each). Germline V lookup: CDR1 MNHEY, CDR2 SVGEGT. This CDR3 has 13 amino acids. Here the CDR3 reads CASSPEGFGERFF. In DNA form, the CDR3 reads TGTGCCAGCAGTCCCGAGGGGTTCGGGGAGCGGTTTTTT.

Concerning this clonotype itself: A much larger clone differs by one base, so this may be a read error. The rearrangement links TRBV29-1 to TRBJ2-7; TRBD1 aligns across 11 bases. Germline V gene sequence: CDR1 SQVTM, CDR2 ANQGSEA. V gave up 5 bases and J gave up 6 bases; unmatched junction bases: 3. The CDR3 contains 12 residues. The DNA of the CDR3 is TGCAGCGTTTCCGGGACAGGGGGCGAGCAGTACTTC. Amino acids: CSVSGTGGEQYF.

Comment on this clonotype: Possible read error: a much larger clone is one base away. The chain has TRBV7-9 and TRBJ2-5, with TRBD1 matching over 9 bases. The CDR3 is made up of 14 amino acids. The ends lost 5 bases at V and 7 bases at J; junction bases unmatched: 8. Germline CDR1 reads SEHNR; CDR2 reads FQNEAQ (reference sequence). The CDR3: CASSRGQGLRTQYF. CDR3 nucleotides: TGTGCCAGCAGCCGGGGACAGGGACTTCGGACCCAGTACTTC.

The chain couples TRBV2 to TRBJ1-1; TRBD1 is a possible D gene (5 bases). The CDR3 covers 11 residues. Germline V gives CDR1 SNHLY, CDR2 FYNNEI. V lost 6 bases and J lost 6, with 8 bases in between. This chain's CDR3 is CASRRGSEAFF. CDR3 nucleotides: TGTGCCAGCAGGAGGGGCTCTGAAGCTTTCTTT.

The chain employs TRBV5-1 and TRBJ2-7; the match to TRBD1 covers 8 bases. This CDR3 comprises 16 residues. Looked up from germline, CDR1 is SGHRS and CDR2 is YFSETQ. V lost 5 bases, J lost 5 bases, and 15 bases stayed unmatched. CDR3 in DNA: TGCGCCAGCAGTCGTAACTCGGGACAGGTTCCCAACGAGCAGTACTTC. This encodes CASSRNSGQVPNEQYF.

This clonotype turned up a few times. The chain employs TRBV12-3 or TRBV12-4 and TRBJ2-5, with TRBD2 as a possible D gene (6 bases). Trimming removed 2 bases from V and 2 bases from J, with 12 bases in between. The CDR3 is 15 amino acids. CDR3 amino acids: CASSLRTGDQETQYF. The CDR3 bases are TGTGCCAGCAGTTTACGAACGGGGGATCAAGAGACCCAGTACTTC.

This clonotype was seen a few times. The J gene is TRBJ2-7, the V gene TRBV9; unclear D gene. Looked up from germline, CDR1 is SGDLS and CDR2 is YYNGEE. V lost 3 bases, J lost 6 bases, and 4 bases lay in between. The CDR3 contains 10 residues. The CDR3 here is CASSAVEQYF. The CDR3 DNA follows: TGTGCCAGCAGCGCCGTCGAGCAGTACTTC.

The rearrangement links TRBV20-1 to TRBJ1-3; D is possibly TRBD1 (5 bases). Germline V gene data show CDR1 as DFQATT and CDR2 as SNEGSKA (reference sequence). This CDR3 region has 14 residues. Trimming pared 5 bases from V and 0 bases from J, leaving 11 bases between. The CDR3 nucleotides read TGCAGTGCTCTCAGGGCCAACTCTGGAAACACCATATATTTT. This gives the protein CSALRANSGNTIYF.

CDR3 sequence: CASSSAGVSYEQYF. CDR3 nucleotide sequence: TGTGCCAGCAGCTCAGCGGGGGTTAGCTACGAGCAGTACTTC. This sequence joins TRBV7-2 and TRBJ2-7; 8 bases agree with TRBD2. There are 14 residues in the CDR3. CDR1 and CDR2 from the germline V gene are SGHTA and FQGNSA. Trimming cost V 4 bases and J 3 bases; bases outside gene matches: 5.

Comments on this clonotype: Just one base apart from a much larger clone, this may be a read error. This sequence joins TRBV2 and TRBJ1-4; D remains unclear. Germline CDR1 is SNHLY and CDR2 is FYNNEI. This CDR3 region has 14 residues. Trimming cost V 4 bases and J 8 bases, with 14 bases left between them. CDR3 sequence reads: CASSAEAQGEKLFF. DNA for the CDR3: TGTGCCAGCAGTGCCGAGGCTCAAGGGGAAAAACTGTTTTTT.

Comments on this clonotype: A junction boundary mismatches the germline segment, possibly from a read error. The chain uses TRBV7-2 and TRBJ1-2; D is uncertain. The length of the CDR3 is 13 residues. Germline V gives CDR1 SGHTA, CDR2 FQGNSA. Here the CDR3 reads CASSQDSAGGYTF. The CDR3 DNA follows: TGCGCCAGCAGCCAAGATAGCGCGGGGGGCTACACCTTC.